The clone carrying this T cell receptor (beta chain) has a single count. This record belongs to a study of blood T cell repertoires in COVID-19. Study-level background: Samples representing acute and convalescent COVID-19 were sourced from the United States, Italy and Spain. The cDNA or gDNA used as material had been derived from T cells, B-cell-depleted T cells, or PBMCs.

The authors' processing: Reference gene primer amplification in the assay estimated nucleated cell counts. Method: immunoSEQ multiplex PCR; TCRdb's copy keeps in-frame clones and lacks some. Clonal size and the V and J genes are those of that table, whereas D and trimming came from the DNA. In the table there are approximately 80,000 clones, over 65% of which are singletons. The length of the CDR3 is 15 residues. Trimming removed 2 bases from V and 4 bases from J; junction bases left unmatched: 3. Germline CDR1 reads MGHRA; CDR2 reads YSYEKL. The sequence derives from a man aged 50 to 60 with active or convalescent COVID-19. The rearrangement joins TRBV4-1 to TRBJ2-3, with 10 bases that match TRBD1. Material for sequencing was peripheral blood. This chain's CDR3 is CASSQIGQGADTQYF. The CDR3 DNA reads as TGCGCCAGCAGCCAAATTGGACAGGGGGCAGATACGCAGTATTTT.